This TCR beta chain was documented in a study of cytomegalovirus exposure and HLA in healthy donors. Broader study findings: A later analysis associated 16,951 TCR beta sequences with HLA alleles at a 0.05 false discovery rate. It was reported that TCR beta sequences correctly inferred the HLA-A and HLA-B alleles for most subjects.

This clone has only a few counts. The antigen remains unidentified. The germline V gene encodes CDR1 MNHEY and CDR2 SMNVEV (reference sequence). Trimming shortened V by 8 bases and J by 4 bases, and 17 bases separated the two germline ends. CDR3 size: 14 residues. It was with 60 Vbeta and 13 Jbeta primers that the PCR ran. The repertoire was sequenced with immunoSEQ multiplex PCR; TCRdb's copy has only in-frame clones and lacks some. The profile shows around 100,000 clones, roughly three quarters of them singletons. Likely unrecorded immune exposures existed in these nominally healthy donors. This chain links TRBV27 with TRBJ1-2; tentative D call: TRBD1 (6 bases). The receptor's source is a woman aged 45-59 years in good health and CMV-seropositive. Sequencing was carried out using PBMCs. The chain's CDR3 is CASLGTGQGYGYTF. In nucleotides, the CDR3 is TGTGCCAGCCTTGGCACAGGGCAGGGCTATGGCTACACCTTC.